The clone carrying this T cell receptor (beta chain) was picked up one time. What it binds is unknown. This specimen belongs to a study of immune evolution from preneoplasia to lung adenocarcinoma. Study-wide results and caveats: Later-stage lesions appeared to have more T cells, more diversity, less clonality.

CDR3 length equals 16 residues. The germline CDR1 and CDR2 sequences are SQVTM and ANQGSEA. J gave up 2 bases and V 5 bases, and 14 bases lay outside the gene matches. H&E slides confirmed each diagnosis, reviewed by two pathologists independently. Profiling relied on immunoSEQ multiplex PCR, and the TCRdb table lists in-frame clones only, not all of them. The table lists 14,000 to 15,000 clones, 81% of them singletons. The rearrangement links TRBV29-1 to TRBJ2-7, with TRBD1 matching over 8 bases. Material for sequencing was FFPE minimally invasive lung adenocarcinoma tissue. This TCR came from a person between 60 and 79 years old with lung adenocarcinoma. CDR3 in amino acids: CSVQLPGQAQTYEQYF. The CDR3 DNA is TGCAGCGTTCAATTACCGGGACAGGCCCAAACCTACGAGCAGTACTTC.